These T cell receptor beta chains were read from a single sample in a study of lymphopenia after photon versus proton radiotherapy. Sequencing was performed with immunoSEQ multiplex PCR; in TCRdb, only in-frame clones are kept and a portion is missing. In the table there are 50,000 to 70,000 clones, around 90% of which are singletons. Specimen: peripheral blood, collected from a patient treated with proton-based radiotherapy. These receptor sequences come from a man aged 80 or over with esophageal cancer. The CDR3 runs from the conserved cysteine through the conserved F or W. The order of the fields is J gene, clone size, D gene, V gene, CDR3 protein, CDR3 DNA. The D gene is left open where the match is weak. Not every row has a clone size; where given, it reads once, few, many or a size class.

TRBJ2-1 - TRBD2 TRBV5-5 CASGAGTSYNEQFF TGTGCCAGCGGCGCCGGGACTAGCTACAATGAGCAGTTCTTC
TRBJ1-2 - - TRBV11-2 CASSLGAGDATNYGYTF TGTGCCAGCAGCTTAGGCGCCGGGGACGCGACTAACTATGGCTACACCTTC
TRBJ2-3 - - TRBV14 CASSQPWGGKDTQYF TGTGCCAGCAGCCAACCGTGGGGGGGCAAGGATACGCAGTATTTT
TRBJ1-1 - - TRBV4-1 CASSQGPLGGRGAFF TGCGCCAGCAGCCAAGGCCCTCTTGGGGGGCGCGGGGCTTTCTTT
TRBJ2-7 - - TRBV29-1 CSVGSAGYEQYF TGCAGCGTTGGATCTGCGGGGTACGAGCAGTACTTC
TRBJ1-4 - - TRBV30 CAWRRWGGMGEKLFF TGTGCCTGGAGACGGTGGGGGGGGATGGGTGAAAAACTGTTTTTT
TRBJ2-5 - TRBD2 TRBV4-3 CASSQDWGGDGWETQYF TGCGCCAGCAGCCAAGATTGGGGGGGGGACGGCTGGGAGACCCAGTACTTC
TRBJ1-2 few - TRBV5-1 CASSLTVGDHYGYTF TGCGCCAGCAGCTTGACGGTGGGGGACCACTATGGCTACACCTTC
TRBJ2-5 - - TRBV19 CATRGHGQETQYF TGTGCTACCCGGGGTCACGGCCAAGAGACCCAGTACTTC
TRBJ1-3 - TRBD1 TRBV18 CASSPTGLDTIYF TGTGCCAGCTCACCGACAGGGCTCGACACCATATATTTT
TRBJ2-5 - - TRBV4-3 CASSQDRVRETQYF TGCGCCAGCAGCCAAGATCGGGTGCGCGAGACCCAGTACTTC
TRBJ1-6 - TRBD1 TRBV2 CASRETGGDNSPLHF TGTGCCAGCAGGGAGACAGGGGGCGATAATTCACCCCTCCACTTT
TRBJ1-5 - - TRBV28 CASSGHSNQPQHF TGTGCCAGCAGTGGACATAGCAATCAGCCCCAGCATTTT
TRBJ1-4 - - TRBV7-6 CASSLGTGSNEKLFF TGTGCCAGCAGCTTAGGCACAGGGTCTAATGAAAAACTGTTTTTT
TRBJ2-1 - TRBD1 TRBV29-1 CSVEGPTGGYNEQFF TGCAGCGTTGAAGGACCCACAGGGGGCTACAATGAGCAGTTCTTC
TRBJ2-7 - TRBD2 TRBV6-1 CASSLSGRAYEQYF TGTGCCAGCAGCCTCAGCGGGAGGGCCTACGAGCAGTACTTC
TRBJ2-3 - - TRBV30 CAWSVRGADTQYF TGTGCCTGGAGTGTAAGGGGGGCAGATACGCAGTATTTT
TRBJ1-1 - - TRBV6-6 CASSSSPSLPKAFF TGTGCCAGCAGTTCCTCTCCGAGTCTCCCGAAAGCTTTCTTT
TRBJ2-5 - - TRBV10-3 CAIRPGAGELETQYF TGTGCCATCAGGCCGGGGGCGGGAGAGTTAGAGACCCAGTACTTC
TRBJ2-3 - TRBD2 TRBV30 CACRSTSGGADTQYF TGTGCCTGTCGGTCGACTAGCGGGGGCGCAGATACGCAGTATTTT
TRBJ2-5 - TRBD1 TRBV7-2 CASSWTGRETQYF TGTGCCAGCAGCTGGACAGGGAGAGAGACCCAGTACTTC
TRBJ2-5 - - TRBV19 CASSMVLDVRTQYF TGTGCCAGTAGTATGGTGCTGGATGTGCGAACCCAGTACTTC
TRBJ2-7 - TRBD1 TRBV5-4 CASSPGQPRNYEQYF TGTGCCAGCAGCCCGGGACAGCCTAGGAACTACGAGCAGTACTTC
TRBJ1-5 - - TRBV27 CASRLTGNQPQHF TGTGCCAGCCGCCTAACGGGTAATCAGCCCCAGCATTTT
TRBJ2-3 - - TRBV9 CASSVFSQTDTQYF TGTGCCAGCAGCGTATTCTCACAGACAGATACGCAGTATTTT
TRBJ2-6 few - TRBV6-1 CASTRVGAGANVLTF TGTGCCAGCACCAGAGTGGGGGCTGGGGCCAACGTCCTGACTTTC
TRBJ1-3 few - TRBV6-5 CASSTGSSSGNTIYF TGTGCCAGCAGTACAGGGTCCAGCTCTGGAAACACCATATATTTT
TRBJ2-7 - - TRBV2 CASSVGQKRNEQYF TGTGCCAGCAGTGTGGGCCAGAAAAGGAACGAGCAGTACTTC
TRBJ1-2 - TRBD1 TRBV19 CASSISRDSLYGYTF TGTGCCAGTAGTATTTCTCGGGACAGCTTATATGGCTACACCTTC
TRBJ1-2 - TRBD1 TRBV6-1 CASSVGTGGAPDYGYTF TGTGCCAGCAGTGTAGGGACAGGGGGCGCACCGGACTATGGCTACACCTTC
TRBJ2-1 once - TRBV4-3 CASSQDWLASYNEQFF TGCGCCAGCAGCCAAGATTGGCTAGCGAGCTACAATGAGCAGTTCTTC
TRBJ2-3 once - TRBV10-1 CASSESSGSTDTQYF TGCGCCAGCAGTGAATCGAGCGGGAGCACAGATACGCAGTATTTT
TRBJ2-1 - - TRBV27 CASSTGQEQFF TGTGCCAGCAGTACCGGACAGGAGCAGTTCTTC
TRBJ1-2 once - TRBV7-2 CASSRDRSSNYGYTF TGTGCCAGCAGCAGAGACAGGAGCTCTAACTATGGCTACACCTTC
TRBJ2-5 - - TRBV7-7 CASSSGRQETQYF TGTGCTAGCAGCTCCGGGCGCCAAGAGACCCAGTACTTC
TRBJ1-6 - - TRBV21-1 CASIKGRVPISYNSPLHF TGTGCCAGCATCAAGGGGAGGGTCCCTATCTCCTATAATTCACCCCTCCACTTT
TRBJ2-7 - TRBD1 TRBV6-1 CASSGDRGREQYF TGTGCCAGCAGTGGGGACAGGGGGCGAGAGCAGTACTTC
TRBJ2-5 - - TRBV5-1 CASRPGPSQETQYF TGCGCCAGCAGGCCGGGACCCAGCCAAGAGACCCAGTACTTC
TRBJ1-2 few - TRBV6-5 CASSYWVGRGKGYTF TGTGCCAGCAGTTACTGGGTCGGCAGGGGAAAAGGCTACACCTTC
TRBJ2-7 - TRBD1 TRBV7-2 CASSLIGQGRWDEQYF TGTGCCAGCAGCTTAATAGGACAGGGGAGGTGGGACGAGCAGTACTTC
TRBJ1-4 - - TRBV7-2 CASSPGAGREKLFF TGTGCCAGCAGCCCGGGGGCAGGCCGGGAAAAACTGTTTTTT
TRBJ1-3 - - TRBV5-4 CASSLPGSAGNTIYF TGTGCCAGCAGCTTGCCTGGGTCTGCGGGAAACACCATATATTTT
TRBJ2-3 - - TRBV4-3 CASSQDDGLNTDTQYF TGCGCCAGCAGCCAAGATGACGGGCTTAACACAGATACGCAGTATTTT
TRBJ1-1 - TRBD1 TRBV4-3 CASSQGTGGAGEAFF TGCGCCAGCAGCCAAGGGACAGGGGGCGCCGGGGAAGCTTTCTTT
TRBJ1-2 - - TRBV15 CATSRARTDYGYTF TGTGCCACCAGCAGAGCCCGGACGGACTATGGCTACACCTTC
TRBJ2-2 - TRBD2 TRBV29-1 CSVAGTSGMGGELFF TGCAGCGTTGCCGGGACTAGCGGGATGGGGGGGGAGCTGTTTTTT
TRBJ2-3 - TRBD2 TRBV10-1 CASSQGLESTDTQYF TGCGCCAGCAGCCAGGGACTAGAGAGCACAGATACGCAGTATTTT
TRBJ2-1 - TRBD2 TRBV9 CASSPRTGRTSGRFNEQFF TGTGCCAGCAGCCCAAGGACAGGACGGACTAGCGGGAGGTTCAATGAGCAGTTCTTC
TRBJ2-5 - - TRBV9 CASSPSQSETQYF TGTGCCAGCAGCCCTAGCCAGTCCGAGACCCAGTACTTC
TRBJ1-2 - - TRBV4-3 CASSQDHYGITYGYTF TGCGCCAGCAGCCAAGATCACTATGGGATAACCTATGGCTACACCTTC
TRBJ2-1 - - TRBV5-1 CASSLGSEYNEQFF TGCGCCAGCAGCTTGGGTAGCGAGTACAATGAGCAGTTCTTC
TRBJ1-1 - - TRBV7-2 CASSLGGFAGLGNTEAFF TGTGCCAGCAGCTTAGGGGGGTTTGCTGGGTTGGGGAACACTGAAGCTTTCTTT
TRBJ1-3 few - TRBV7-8 CASSLAWRVSGNTIYF TGTGCCAGCAGCTTAGCGTGGCGGGTCTCTGGAAACACCATATATTTT
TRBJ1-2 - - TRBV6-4 CASSATSALSYGYTF TGTGCCAGCAGTGCCACTTCGGCGCTCTCCTATGGCTACACCTTC
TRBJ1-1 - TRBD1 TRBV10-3 CATSPGTDTEAFF TGTGCCACCTCGCCGGGGACAGACACTGAAGCTTTCTTT
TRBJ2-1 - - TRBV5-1 CASGRGTNEQFF TGCGCCAGCGGACGAGGTACCAATGAGCAGTTCTTC
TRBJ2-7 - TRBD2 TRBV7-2 CASSLGLAASYEQYF TGTGCCAGCAGCTTGGGGCTAGCGGCTTCCTACGAGCAGTACTTC
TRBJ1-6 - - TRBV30 CAWSRGQEFSPLHF TGTGCCTGGAGTCGCGGGCAGGAGTTTTCACCCCTCCACTTT
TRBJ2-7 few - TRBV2 CASSSLANEQYF TGTGCCAGCAGTTCACTAGCTAACGAGCAGTACTTC
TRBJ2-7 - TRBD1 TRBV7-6 CASSGTGGMNEQYF TGTGCCAGCAGCGGCACAGGGGGCATGAACGAGCAGTACTTC